The present entry profiles one TCR beta chain with its context. Its antigen specificity is not known. Base quality data are lacking; no much larger clone is found one base away. Library preparation was by RT-PCR. The sample was run on an Illumina HiSeq 2500. TCRdb took the public reads, trimmed them with fastp at Q25, ran MiXCR for clone calling and kept in-frame beta chains. One record per CDR3 amino acid sequence lists the most common genes and DNA. The sample table shows around 480,000 distinct CDR3 sequences, and approximately 9.9% are seen once. 12% of the sample lies in the top ten. What the time point label conveys for this sample: 40 to 45 days after influenza vaccine administration. The data were obtained in a study of response to subunit inactivated influenza vaccine (dated by TCRdb to the late 2010s). Study-level background: The study used deep quantitative T cell receptor repertoire profiling to track responses to a trivalent subunit inactivated influenza vaccine. Results and caveats for the whole study, not just this receptor: It was suggested by the authors that each seasonal influenza vaccination may recruit only a limited number of new T cells.

V is cut by 0 bases and J by 3 bases, and the space between the germline ends is 9 bases. From cysteine to phenylalanine, the CDR3 is 15 amino acids long. Only the CDR3 part of the read is kept: 45 bases, read in frame from the first base. CDR1 and CDR2 are read off the germline V gene as LGHNA and YSLEER. The sequence derives from a man between 45 and 60 years old who received an inactivated influenza vaccine. Donor details come from another sample of the same person, matched by shared clones. This chain joins TRBV4-3 to TRBJ2-1; the D gene is unclear. The sample here was PBMCs from blood, taken roughly 48 days after vaccination. The CDR3 amino acid sequence is: CASSQDLLVYNEQFF. At the DNA level, the sequence is TGCGCCAGCAGCCAAGATCTGTTAGTCTACAATGAGCAGTTCTTC.